These 25 T cell receptor beta chains share one sample of origin, sequenced in a study of T-cell memory formation after mild COVID-19. TCRdb reanalysed the 5' RACE reads using MiXCR and keeps one entry per CDR3 protein. The top ten clones hold 23% of a sample with 190,000 or so distinct CDR3 sequences, 20% to 25% of them seen once. The specimen sequenced was PBMCs or a T cell subset sorted from them (not recorded which). The receptors were gathered from an adult woman who had mild COVID-19 (a few samples of this study predate the infection). Cell type and time point are not known.

This chain links TRBV7-6 with TRBJ2-1, with a tentative D call TRBD2 (5 bases). Trimming took off 1 base at V and 8 bases at J, with 9 bases between the two ends. Germline V gives CDR1 SGHVS, CDR2 FNYEAQ. CDR3 length: 13 amino acids. The CDR3 here is CASSLGRSDEQFF. The DNA of the CDR3 is TGTGCCAGCAGCTTAGGGCGTAGCGATGAGCAGTTCTTC.

CDR3 region: CASSYSTNDYTF. The CDR3 DNA is TGTGCCAGCAGTTACTCAACCAATGACTACACCTTC. The chain couples TRBV6-5 to TRBJ1-2, with D uncertain. Trimming took off 0 bases at V and 10 bases at J, with 9 bases between the two ends. This CDR3 comprises 12 residues. Germline V gene data show CDR1 as MNHEY and CDR2 as SVGAGI.

This clonotype was observed a few times. V usage is TRBV9 and J usage is TRBJ1-1, with a weak D call TRBD1 (5 bases). Germline CDR1 is SGDLS and CDR2 is YYNGEE. The V and J ends lost 5 bases and 8 bases respectively, with 13 bases between them. The CDR3 length is 12 residues. CDR3 sequence reads: CASSQGSPEAFF. CDR3 coding DNA: TGTGCCAGCAGTCAGGGTTCCCCCGAAGCTTTCTTT. The complete variable domain, with remaining parts taken from reference TRBV9 and TRBJ1-1, reads DSGVTQTPKHLITATGQRVTLRCSPRSGDLSVYWYQQSLDQGLQFLIQYYNGEERAKGNILERFSAQQFPDLHSELNLSSLELGDSALYFCASSQGSPEAFFGQGTRLTVV.

This clonotype has at least ten counts. The J gene is TRBJ2-1, the V gene TRBV4-1; D uncertain. Trimming shortened V by 1 base and J by 7 bases, and 8 bases separated the two germline ends. Germline loops: CDR1 MGHRA, CDR2 YSYEKL. CDR3 length equals 13 residues. The CDR3 DNA follows: TGCGCCAGCAGCCAAGCAATCCCGAATGAGCAGTTCTTC. Its protein product is CASSQAIPNEQFF.

The chain carries TRBV6-2 or TRBV6-3 and TRBJ1-1, with TRBD1 matching over 8 bases. The CDR3 is 16 residues long. Unmatched junction bases numbered 11, after V lost 4 bases and J lost 4 bases. Germline V gene lookup returns CDR1 MNHEY and CDR2 SVGEGT. In DNA, the CDR3 is TGTGCCAGCAGTTTACCCCCCGGACAGGGTGGCACTGAAGCTTTCTTT. Its translation is CASSLPPGQGGTEAFF.

This clonotype showed up many times. This chain joins TRBV9 and TRBJ1-2, with TRBD1 as a possible D gene (5 bases). Germline V gene data show CDR1 as SGDLS and CDR2 as YYNGEE. CDR3 length equals 15 residues. The ends were cut back, 2 bases at V and 0 bases at J, with 11 bases in the middle. CDR3 in amino acids: CASSVGGTANYGYTF. The CDR3 DNA follows: TGTGCCAGCAGCGTCGGGGGTACCGCTAACTATGGCTACACCTTC.

This clonotype was counted at least ten times. This chain connects TRBV15 to TRBJ2-1; D might be TRBD1 or TRBD2, each matching 5 bases. V was clipped by 10 bases and J by 4 bases, with 11 bases between them. The germline V gene has CDR1 LNHNV and CDR2 YYDKDF (reference sequence). This CDR3 region has 12 residues. The DNA for the CDR3 is TGTGCCATTTCGTGGGGGTACAATGAGCAGTTCTTC. Translation: CAISWGYNEQFF.

This clonotype was observed a handful of times. This sequence joins TRBV15 and TRBJ2-7; D is possibly TRBD1 (6 bases). The germline V gene has CDR1 LNHNV and CDR2 YYDKDF (reference sequence). Trimming removed 3 bases at V and 5 bases at J, with 11 bases between. CDR3 length: 13 residues. In nucleotides, the CDR3 is TGTGCCACCAGCAGGGGACAATCAGACGAGCAGTACTTC. Translating gives CATSRGQSDEQYF.

V is TRBV5-8 and J is TRBJ2-7; D might be TRBD2 (6 bases). The germline V gene has CDR1 SGHTS and CDR2 YDEGEE. The V and J ends lost 5 bases and 4 bases respectively, with 13 bases between them. The CDR3 loop spans 13 amino acids. As DNA, the CDR3 is TGTGCCAGCAGTTCCCGCGGGGTGTACGAGCAGTACTTC. The encoded protein is CASSSRGVYEQYF.

This clonotype was counted only a few times. V is TRBV3-1 and J is TRBJ2-7, with 7 bases matching TRBD1. J lost 2 bases, V lost 0 bases, and 4 bases had no gene match. CDR1 and CDR2 from the germline V gene are LGHDT and YNNKEL (reference sequence). CDR3 length: 15 amino acids. The DNA of the CDR3 is TGTGCCAGCAGCCAAGAGGGACAGAAGACCTACGAGCAGTACTTC. This codes for CASSQEGQKTYEQYF.

V is TRBV13 and J is TRBJ1-2; 7 bases are shared with TRBD1. CDR3 length equals 13 residues. The V segment lost 5 bases and the J segment 6 bases; nucleotides outside the gene matches: 6. The germline V gene has CDR1 PRHDT and CDR2 FYEKMQ (reference sequence). The CDR3 protein is CASSTQGRDGYTF. The DNA for the CDR3 is TGTGCCAGCAGCACACAGGGGAGGGATGGCTACACCTTC.

This clonotype was counted only a few times. The rearrangement joins TRBV15 to TRBJ2-5, with D tentatively TRBD2 (6 bases). CDR3 length: 17 amino acids. Germline V lookup: CDR1 LNHNV, CDR2 YYDKDF (reference sequence). V lost 1 base to trimming and J lost 0 bases, with 15 bases between them. CDR3 region: CATSRVPDPGDQETQYF. CDR3 coding DNA: TGTGCCACCAGCAGAGTCCCAGATCCGGGGGACCAAGAGACCCAGTACTTC.

The chain employs TRBV4-1 and TRBJ2-1, with TRBD2 matching over 7 bases. CDR3 length: 16 amino acids. The trim removed 2 bases at V and 5 bases at J, leaving 9 bases unmatched. Germline V gives CDR1 MGHRA, CDR2 YSYEKL. DNA for the CDR3: TGCGCCAGCAGCCAAACAACCGGGACTAATAACAATGAGCAGTTCTTC. Translating it yields CASSQTTGTNNNEQFF.

The chain couples TRBV29-1 to TRBJ1-5; D gene unclear. Germline V gene data show CDR1 as SQVTM and CDR2 as ANQGSEA. Trimming took off 0 bases at V and 11 bases at J, with 11 bases between the two ends. This CDR3 spans 12 amino acids. CDR3 sequence: CSVEEEGVAQHF. CDR3 sequence (DNA): TGCAGCGTTGAAGAGGAGGGTGTAGCCCAGCATTTT.

The chain employs TRBV7-9 and TRBJ2-7; D is perhaps TRBD1 (5 bases). Trimming cost V 5 bases and J 6 bases, with 8 bases left between them. The germline gives CDR1 SEHNR, CDR2 FQNEAQ (reference sequence). There are 11 residues in the CDR3. DNA of the CDR3: TGTGCCAGCAGCGCAGGGCCCGAGCAGTACTTC. Amino acid sequence: CASSAGPEQYF.

This clonotype was detected only a few times. The chain uses TRBV6-2 or TRBV6-3 and TRBJ1-2; D is undetermined. Per germline, CDR1 MNHEY and CDR2 SVGEGT. The CDR3 runs 14 residues. V was shortened by 10 bases and J by 4 bases, with 19 bases between the two germline ends. The CDR3 is CATRRSAEIYGYTF. The CDR3 DNA is TGTGCCACCCGACGTAGCGCTGAAATCTATGGCTACACCTTC.

The chain combines TRBV7-8 with TRBJ2-7; D not resolved. CDR3 length equals 13 residues. Germline V gene lookup returns CDR1 SGHVS and CDR2 FQNEAQ. The germline V and J ends were trimmed by 4 bases and 2 bases, with 9 bases remaining between them. CDR3 coding DNA: TGTGCCAGCAGCTATGGATCGACCTACGAGCAGTACTTC. Amino acids: CASSYGSTYEQYF.

The V gene is TRBV27, the J gene TRBJ1-2; D gene ambiguous. Germline V gives CDR1 MNHEY, CDR2 SMNVEV (reference sequence). The CDR3 consists of 16 residues. The ends were cut back, 8 bases at V and 2 bases at J, with 21 bases in the middle. CDR3 coding DNA: TGTGCCAGCTACCCAGTCCCTATACTCGCAAACTATGGCTACACCTTC. Amino acids: CASYPVPILANYGYTF.

Concerning this clonotype itself: An end of the junction differs from the germline gene, which may be a read error. The rearrangement joins TRBV11-3 to TRBJ2-7; D possibly uses TRBD1 or TRBD2 (5 bases each). Germline values: CDR1 SGHNT, CDR2 YENEEA. This CDR3 has 12 residues. The CDR3 sequence is CASSSGMGTASF. The CDR3 nucleotides read TGTGCCAGCAGCTCGGGCATGGGGACCGCTAGCTTC.

In its sample, this clonotype was seen a few times. The chain is built from TRBV4-2 and TRBJ2-5; perhaps TRBD2 as D (7 bases). CDR1 and CDR2 (germline): LGHNA, YNFKEQ. V was trimmed by 0 bases and J by 5 bases, leaving 16 bases between them. The CDR3 has 16 residues. The CDR3: CASSQDGGGAVETQYF. The DNA of the CDR3 is TGTGCCAGCAGCCAAGATGGGGGGGGCGCGGTTGAGACCCAGTACTTC.

The chain has TRBV29-1 and TRBJ1-1; D might be TRBD1 (6 bases). CDR1 SQVTM and CDR2 ANQGSEA come from the germline V gene. The germline V and J ends were trimmed by 4 bases and 5 bases, with 20 bases remaining between them. The CDR3 is made up of 15 amino acids. CDR3 sequence (DNA): TGCAGCGTTGTCGCAGGGGCGCCGAGCTGGACTGAAGCTTTCTTT. This translates into CSVVAGAPSWTEAFF.

The V and J genes are TRBV7-9 and TRBJ2-6; 9 positions match TRBD1. The germline CDR1 and CDR2 sequences are SEHNR and FQNEAQ (reference sequence). Trimming cost V 4 bases and J 0 bases; bases outside gene matches: 7. The CDR3 totals 18 residues. The CDR3 here is CASSSRGTGSSGANVLTF. CDR3 sequence (DNA): TGTGCCAGCAGCTCCAGGGGGACAGGGTCCTCTGGGGCCAACGTCCTGACTTTC.

The chain combines TRBV24-1 with TRBJ2-1, with D unresolved. Germline assignment: CDR1 KGHDR and CDR2 SFDVKD. This CDR3 comprises 12 residues. V lost 4 bases and J 7 bases, leaving 7 bases between the germline ends. This CDR3 is CATSDPSNEQFF. As DNA, the CDR3 is TGTGCCACCAGTGACCCAAGTAATGAGCAGTTCTTC.

This clonotype was picked up many times. The CDR3 here is CASSLDPGTSSYEQYF. The CDR3 bases are TGTGCCAGCAGCTTAGATCCGGGTACGAGCTCCTACGAGCAGTACTTC. The J gene is TRBJ2-7, the V gene TRBV11-3; no definite D call. The CDR3 contains 16 residues. Trimming pared 0 bases from V and 0 bases from J, leaving 12 bases between. Germline CDR1 SGHNT, CDR2 YENEEA.

This clonotype turned up a few times. This chain connects TRBV6-5 to TRBJ2-3; D not resolved. V lost 2 bases, J lost 0 bases, and 6 bases lay in between. The CDR3 runs to 14 residues. Germline loops: CDR1 MNHEY, CDR2 SVGAGI. The CDR3: CASSYPGSTDTQYF. Written as DNA, the CDR3 is TGTGCCAGCAGTTACCCGGGCAGCACAGATACGCAGTATTTT.